This T cell receptor beta chain came from a study of T-cell memory formation after mild COVID-19. Turning to the study itself: Clusters of TCRs were largely donor specific.

TCRdb re-analysed the 5' RACE reads in MiXCR, keeping a single row per CDR3 protein. The sample records about 90,000 distinct CDR3 sequences, around 16% being singletons. V dropped 6 bases and J dropped 4; count of bases not matched to a gene: 11. The CDR3 length is 15 residues. CDR1 and CDR2 from the germline V gene are SGHAT and FQDESV (reference sequence). The sample taken for sequencing was PBMCs or a T cell subset sorted from them (not recorded which). The clonotype originates from a man younger than 35 who had mild COVID-19 (a few samples of this study predate the infection). Cell type and time point are not known. The rearrangement joins TRBV11-1 to TRBJ2-7, with 8 nucleotides matching TRBD1. CDR3 residues: CASSITGTGSYEQYV. The CDR3 DNA follows: TGTGCCAGCAGTATCACCGGGACAGGTAGTTACGAGCAGTACGTC.